This T cell receptor beta chain was sequenced during a study of shared clonotypes between healthy human individuals. Notes on the study in general: Naive subsets, compared against memory subsets, generally had larger estimated richness values. Blood alone was sampled, and tissue repertoires likely differ.

A remark on this clone: Its antigen is undetermined.

Profiling relied on immunoSEQ multiplex PCR, and the TCRdb table lists in-frame clones only, not all of them. The data show about 2 million clones, with roughly 96% seen just once and roughly 0.13% held by the top ten. The germline V gene encodes CDR1 GTSNPN and CDR2 SVGIG (reference sequence). This CDR3 is 14 amino acids long. Trimming pared 8 bases from V and 3 bases from J, leaving 17 bases between. This receptor was taken from a man younger than 35 in good health. J is TRBJ2-1 and V is TRBV30, with a tentative D call TRBD1 (5 bases). The material sequenced was naive CD4+ T cells sorted from blood. Subset denoted: CD45RA+ positively selected. CDR3 protein: CAAKVGPRYNEQFF. The CDR3 bases are TGTGCCGCCAAAGTGGGGCCTCGCTACAATGAGCAGTTCTTC.